Reported below is one TCR beta chain. These data belong to a study of response to subunit inactivated influenza vaccine. MiXCR was run by TCRdb on the RT-PCR reads, yielding one entry per CDR3 protein. The sample includes more than 500,000 distinct CDR3 sequences, 10% to 12% of them seen just once. These data were also reused for a study on T cells expressing NK-cell markers. From that second work: Template switching by 5'RACE with UMIs generated the TCR beta cDNA.

This receptor was taken from a man aged 45-60 years who received an inactivated influenza vaccine. The sequences come from PBMCs from blood, collected on the day of vaccination.

The CDR3 coding sequence is TGTGCCAGCAGCTTAGAACCCCTCGTCATGAACACTGAAGCTTTCTTT. Residues: CASSLEPLVMNTEAFF. The rearrangement joins TRBV7-2 to TRBJ1-1; D is ambiguous. CDR1 and CDR2 (germline): SGHTA, FQGNSA. CDR3 length equals 16 residues. V was pared by 1 base and J by 0 bases, with 12 bases between.